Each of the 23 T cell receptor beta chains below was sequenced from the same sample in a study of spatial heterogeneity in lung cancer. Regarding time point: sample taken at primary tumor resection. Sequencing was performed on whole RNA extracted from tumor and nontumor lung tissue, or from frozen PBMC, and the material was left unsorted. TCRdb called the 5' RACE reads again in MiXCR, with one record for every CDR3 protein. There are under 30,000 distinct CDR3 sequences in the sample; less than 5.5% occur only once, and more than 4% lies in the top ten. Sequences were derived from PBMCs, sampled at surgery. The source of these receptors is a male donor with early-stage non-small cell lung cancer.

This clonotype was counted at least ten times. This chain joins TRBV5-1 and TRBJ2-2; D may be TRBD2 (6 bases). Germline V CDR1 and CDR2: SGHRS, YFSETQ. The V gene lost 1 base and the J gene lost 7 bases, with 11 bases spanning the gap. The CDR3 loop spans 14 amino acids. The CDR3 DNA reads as TGCGCCAGCAGCTTGTCTGCGGGAATCGGGGAGCTGTTTTTT. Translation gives CASSLSAGIGELFF.

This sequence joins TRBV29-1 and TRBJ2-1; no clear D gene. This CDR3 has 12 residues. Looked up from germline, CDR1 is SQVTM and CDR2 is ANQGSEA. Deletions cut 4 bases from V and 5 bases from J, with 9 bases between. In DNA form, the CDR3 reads TGCAGCGTTGTACGGTTACACAATGAGCAGTTCTTC. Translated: CSVVRLHNEQFF.

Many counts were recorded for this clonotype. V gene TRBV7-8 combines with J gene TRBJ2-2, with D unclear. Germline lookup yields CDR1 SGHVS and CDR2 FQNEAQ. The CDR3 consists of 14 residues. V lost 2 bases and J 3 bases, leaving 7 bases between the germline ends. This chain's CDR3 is CASSLYPDTGELFF. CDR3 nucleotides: TGTGCCAGCAGCTTATATCCGGACACCGGGGAGCTGTTTTTT.

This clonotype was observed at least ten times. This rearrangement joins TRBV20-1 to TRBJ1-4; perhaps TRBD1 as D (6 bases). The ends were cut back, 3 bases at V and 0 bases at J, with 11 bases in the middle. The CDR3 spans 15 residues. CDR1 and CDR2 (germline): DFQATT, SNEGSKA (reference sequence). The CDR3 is CSARARGTTNEKLFF. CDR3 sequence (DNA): TGCAGTGCTAGGGCCAGGGGAACAACTAATGAAAAACTGTTTTTT.

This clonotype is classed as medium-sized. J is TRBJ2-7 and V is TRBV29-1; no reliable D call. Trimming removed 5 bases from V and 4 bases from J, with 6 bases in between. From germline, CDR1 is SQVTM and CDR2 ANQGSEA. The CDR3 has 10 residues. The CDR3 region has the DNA TGCAGCGTTAGAACTTACGAGCAGTACTTC. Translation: CSVRTYEQYF.

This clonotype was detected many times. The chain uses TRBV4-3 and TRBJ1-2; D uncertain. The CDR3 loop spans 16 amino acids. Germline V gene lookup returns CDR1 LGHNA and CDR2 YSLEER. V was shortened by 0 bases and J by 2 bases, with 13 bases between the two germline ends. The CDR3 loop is CASSQDFGEGNYGYTF. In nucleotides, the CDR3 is TGCGCCAGCAGCCAAGATTTCGGGGAGGGCAACTATGGCTACACCTTC.

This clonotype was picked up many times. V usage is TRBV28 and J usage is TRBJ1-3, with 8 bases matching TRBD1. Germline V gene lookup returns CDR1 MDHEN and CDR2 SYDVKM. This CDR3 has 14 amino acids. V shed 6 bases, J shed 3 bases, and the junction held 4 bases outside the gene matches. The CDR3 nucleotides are TGTGCCAGCAGCCCGGGACAGGTTGGAAACACCATATATTTT. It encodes CASSPGQVGNTIYF.

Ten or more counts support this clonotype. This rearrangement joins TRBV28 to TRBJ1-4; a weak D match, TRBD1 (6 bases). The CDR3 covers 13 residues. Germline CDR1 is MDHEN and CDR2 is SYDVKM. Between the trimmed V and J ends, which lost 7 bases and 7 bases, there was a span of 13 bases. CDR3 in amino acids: CASNGGPSEKLFF. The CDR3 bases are TGTGCCAGCAATGGGGGCCCCAGTGAAAAACTGTTTTTT.

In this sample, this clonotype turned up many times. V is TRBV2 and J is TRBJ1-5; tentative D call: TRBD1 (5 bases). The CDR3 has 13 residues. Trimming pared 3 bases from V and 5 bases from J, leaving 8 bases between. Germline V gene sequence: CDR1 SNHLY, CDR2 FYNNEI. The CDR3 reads CASSDREDQPQHF. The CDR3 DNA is TGTGCCAGCAGTGACAGGGAAGATCAGCCCCAGCATTTT.

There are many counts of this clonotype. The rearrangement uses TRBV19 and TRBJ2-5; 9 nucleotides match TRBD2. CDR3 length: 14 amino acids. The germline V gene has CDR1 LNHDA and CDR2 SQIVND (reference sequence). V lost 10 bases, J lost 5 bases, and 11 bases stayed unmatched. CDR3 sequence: CATAGTSRRETQYF. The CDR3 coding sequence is TGTGCCACCGCCGGGACTAGCAGGAGGGAGACCCAGTACTTC. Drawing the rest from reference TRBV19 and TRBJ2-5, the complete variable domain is DGGITQSPKYLFRKEGQNVTLSCEQNLNHDAMYWYRQDPGQGLRLIYYSQIVNDFQKGDIAEGYSVSREKKESFPLTVTSAQKNPTAFYLCATAGTSRRETQYFGPGTRLLVL.

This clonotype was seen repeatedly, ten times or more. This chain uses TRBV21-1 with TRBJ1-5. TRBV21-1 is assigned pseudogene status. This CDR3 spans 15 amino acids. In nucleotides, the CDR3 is TGTGCCAGCAGCCCCCACCGTTATAGCAATCAGCCCCAGCATTTT. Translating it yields CASSPHRYSNQPQHF.

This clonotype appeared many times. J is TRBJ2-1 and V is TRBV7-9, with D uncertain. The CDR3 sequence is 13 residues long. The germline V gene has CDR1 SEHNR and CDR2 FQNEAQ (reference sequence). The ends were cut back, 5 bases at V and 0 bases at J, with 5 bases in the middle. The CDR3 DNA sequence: TGTGCCAGCAGCCCCCCCTCCTACAATGAGCAGTTCTTC. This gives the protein CASSPPSYNEQFF.

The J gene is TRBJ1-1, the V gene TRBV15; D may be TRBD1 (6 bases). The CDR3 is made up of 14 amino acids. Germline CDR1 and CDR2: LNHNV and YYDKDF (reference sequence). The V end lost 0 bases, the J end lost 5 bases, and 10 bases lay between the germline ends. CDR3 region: CATSREGAGTEAFF. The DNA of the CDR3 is TGTGCCACCAGCAGAGAGGGGGCCGGAACTGAAGCTTTCTTT. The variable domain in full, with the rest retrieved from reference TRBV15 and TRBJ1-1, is DAMVIQNPRYQVTQFGKPVTLSCSQTLNHNVMYWYQQKSSQAPKLLFHYYDKDFNNEADTPDNFQSRRPNTSFCFLDIRSPGLGDTAMYLCATSREGAGTEAFFGQGTRLTVV.

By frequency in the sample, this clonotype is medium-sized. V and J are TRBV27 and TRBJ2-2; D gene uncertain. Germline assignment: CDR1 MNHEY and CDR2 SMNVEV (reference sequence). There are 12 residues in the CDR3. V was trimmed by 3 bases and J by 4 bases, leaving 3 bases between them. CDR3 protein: CASSFSTGELFF. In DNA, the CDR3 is TGTGCCAGCAGTTTTAGCACCGGGGAGCTGTTTTTT.

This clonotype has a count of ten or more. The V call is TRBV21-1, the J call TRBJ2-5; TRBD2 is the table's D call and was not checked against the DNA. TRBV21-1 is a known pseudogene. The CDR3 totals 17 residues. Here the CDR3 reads CASSKSTGLAGGETQYF. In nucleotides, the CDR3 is TGTGCCAGCAGCAAATCGACGGGTCTAGCGGGGGGAGAGACCCAGTACTTC.

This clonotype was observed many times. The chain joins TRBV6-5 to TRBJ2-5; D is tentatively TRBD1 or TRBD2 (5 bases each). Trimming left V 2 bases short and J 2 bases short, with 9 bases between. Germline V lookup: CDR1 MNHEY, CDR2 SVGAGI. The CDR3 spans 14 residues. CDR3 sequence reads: CASSYTRQQETQYF. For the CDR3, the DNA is TGTGCCAGCAGTTACACTAGACAGCAAGAGACCCAGTACTTC.

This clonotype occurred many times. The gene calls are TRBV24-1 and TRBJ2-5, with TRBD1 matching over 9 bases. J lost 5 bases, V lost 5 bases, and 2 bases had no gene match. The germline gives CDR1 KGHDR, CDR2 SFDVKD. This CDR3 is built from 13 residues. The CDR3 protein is CATSADRGETQYF. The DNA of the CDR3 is TGTGCCACCAGTGCGGACAGGGGTGAGACCCAGTACTTC.

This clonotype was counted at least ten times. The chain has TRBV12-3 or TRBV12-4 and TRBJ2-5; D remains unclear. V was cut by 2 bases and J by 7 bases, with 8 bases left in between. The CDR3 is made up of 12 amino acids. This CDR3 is CASSLNELTQYF. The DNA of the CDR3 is TGTGCCAGCAGTTTAAACGAGTTGACCCAGTACTTC.

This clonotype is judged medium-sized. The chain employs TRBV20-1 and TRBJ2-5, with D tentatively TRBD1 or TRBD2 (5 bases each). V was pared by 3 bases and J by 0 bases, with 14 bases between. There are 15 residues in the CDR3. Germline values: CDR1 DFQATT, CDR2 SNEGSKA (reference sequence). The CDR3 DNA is TGCAGTGCTAGTGACATCGGGGCGAACCAAGAGACCCAGTACTTC. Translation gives CSASDIGANQETQYF.

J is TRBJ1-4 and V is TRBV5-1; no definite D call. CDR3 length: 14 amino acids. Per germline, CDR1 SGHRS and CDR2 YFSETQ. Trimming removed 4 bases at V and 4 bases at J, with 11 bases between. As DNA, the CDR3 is TGCGCCAGCAGCGTTATGAACAGTAATGAAAAACTGTTTTTT. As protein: CASSVMNSNEKLFF.

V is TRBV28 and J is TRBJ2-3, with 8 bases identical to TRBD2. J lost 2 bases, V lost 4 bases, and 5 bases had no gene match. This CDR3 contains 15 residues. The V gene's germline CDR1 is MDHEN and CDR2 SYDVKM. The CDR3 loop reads CASSSRRGATDTQYF. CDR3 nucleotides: TGTGCCAGCAGTTCTCGGCGGGGGGCCACAGATACGCAGTATTTT.

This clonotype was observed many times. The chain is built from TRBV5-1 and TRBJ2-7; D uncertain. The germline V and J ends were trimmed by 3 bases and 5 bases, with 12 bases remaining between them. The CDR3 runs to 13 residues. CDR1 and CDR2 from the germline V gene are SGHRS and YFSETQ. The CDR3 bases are TGCGCCAGCAGCTCGTGGGCTCGGGACGAGCAGTACTTC. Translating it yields CASSSWARDEQYF. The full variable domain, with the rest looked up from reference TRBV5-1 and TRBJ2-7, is KAGVTQTPRYLIKTRGQQVTLSCSPISGHRSVSWYQQTPGQGLQFLFEYFSETQRNKGNFPGRFSGRQFSNSRSEMNVSTLELGDSALYLCASSSWARDEQYFGPGTRLTVT.

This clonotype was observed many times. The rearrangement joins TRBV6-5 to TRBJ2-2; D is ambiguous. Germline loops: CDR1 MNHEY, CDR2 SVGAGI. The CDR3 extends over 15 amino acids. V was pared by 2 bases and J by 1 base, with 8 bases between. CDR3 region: CASSYAIVNTGELFF. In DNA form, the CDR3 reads TGTGCCAGCAGTTACGCGATCGTGAACACCGGGGAGCTGTTTTTT.